Presented here are 22 T cell receptor beta chains from one specimen sequenced in a study of blood T cell repertoires in COVID-19. Assay: immunoSEQ multiplex PCR; the TCRdb copy retains only in-frame clones and omits some. The sample holds approximately 200,000 clones, roughly 87% seen once. Sequencing used peripheral blood. The origin of the receptors is a middle-aged man with active or convalescent COVID-19.

The chain combines TRBV11-3 with TRBJ2-3; 9 nucleotides agree with TRBD2. Per germline, CDR1 SGHNT and CDR2 YENEEA. Trimming took 0 bases from V and 4 from J; bases not matched to a gene: 2. The CDR3 runs to 15 residues. CDR3 protein: CASSLDAGGSDTQYF. The CDR3 nucleotides are TGTGCCAGCAGCTTAGATGCGGGAGGGTCAGATACGCAGTATTTT.

The chain is built from TRBV4-2 and TRBJ1-1; the match to TRBD1 covers 7 bases. In germline, CDR1 is LGHNA, CDR2 YNFKEQ. This CDR3 spans 13 amino acids. V dropped 5 bases and J dropped 8; count of bases not matched to a gene: 8. The CDR3 DNA follows: TGTGCCAGCAGCTCACAGCTACAGGGGGAAGCTTTCTTT. Protein sequence: CASSSQLQGEAFF.

The chain is built from TRBV6-6 and TRBJ1-4, with TRBD1 matching 9 bases. CDR3 length equals 15 residues. Per germline, CDR1 MNHNY and CDR2 SVGAGI (reference sequence). The J segment lost 5 bases and the V segment lost 5 bases, leaving 6 bases of the junction unmatched. CDR3 protein: CASSPPGTGNEKLFF. The CDR3 DNA sequence: TGTGCCAGCAGTCCCCCCGGGACAGGGAATGAAAAACTGTTTTTT.

This clone was picked up one time. Other nucleotide sequences from this sample produce the same CDR3. V usage is TRBV27 and J usage is TRBJ1-3; unclear D gene. The ends were cut back, 5 bases at V and 2 bases at J, with 7 bases in the middle. This CDR3 contains 13 residues. In germline, CDR1 is MNHEY, CDR2 SMNVEV (reference sequence). The CDR3 spells CASSRGPGNTIYF. The CDR3 DNA reads as TGTGCCAGCAGTCGCGGTCCTGGAAACACCATATATTTT.

This clone has only a few counts. V and J are TRBV7-6 and TRBJ2-1; D may be TRBD1 (6 bases). V was pared by 4 bases and J by 8 bases, with 18 bases between. Germline CDR1 and CDR2: SGHVS and FNYEAQ. The CDR3 runs 15 residues. The CDR3 nucleotides are TGTGCCAGCAGCTCCCCCCAAGCAGGGGACCATGAGCAGTTCTTC. Protein sequence: CASSSPQAGDHEQFF.

The DNA of the CDR3 is TGTGCCAGCAGCCGGGCCGGCGGGGTTTTGAACACTGAAGCTTTCTTT. Amino acids: CASSRAGGVLNTEAFF. This sequence joins TRBV9 and TRBJ1-1; D remains unclear. V was cut by 4 bases and J by 0 bases, with 16 bases left in between. The CDR3 extends over 16 amino acids. Germline V gene sequence: CDR1 SGDLS, CDR2 YYNGEE.

The chain couples TRBV5-6 to TRBJ1-2, with 7 bases that match TRBD1. The CDR3 runs 17 residues. Looked up from germline, CDR1 is SGHDT and CDR2 is YYEEEE. V lost 0 bases, J lost 3 bases, and 11 bases stayed unmatched. The CDR3 region has the DNA TGTGCCAGCAGCTTGGGAATAATAGGGGGCGCTGACTATGGCTACACCTTC. Translated: CASSLGIIGGADYGYTF.

The V and J genes are TRBV10-2 and TRBJ2-6; 7 bases fit TRBD1. CDR1 WSHSY and CDR2 SAAADI come from the germline V gene. Germline trimming cut 3 bases from V and 4 bases from J; bases unmatched to any gene: 3. There are 15 residues in the CDR3. This chain's CDR3 is CASSDTGAGANVLTF. Written as DNA, the CDR3 is TGCGCCAGCAGTGATACAGGGGCAGGGGCCAACGTCCTGACTTTC.

This chain joins TRBV7-2 and TRBJ1-3; a weak D match, TRBD1 (6 bases). CDR1 SGHTA and CDR2 FQGNSA come from the germline V gene. The CDR3 consists of 17 residues. V lost 0 bases, J lost 3 bases, and 15 bases lay in between. The CDR3 DNA sequence: TGTGCCAGCAGCTTAGCGGGGTACACAGGGATTGGAAACACCATATATTTT. It translates to CASSLAGYTGIGNTIYF.

The DNA for the CDR3 is TGCGCCAGCAGGGGCCGGGGACAGGGGGTCGAATGCTACGAGCAGTACTTC. As protein: CASRGRGQGVECYEQYF. This chain uses TRBV23-1 with TRBJ2-7; TRBD1 matches at 11 bases. TRBV23-1 has ORF status, its function being uncertain. V shed 6 bases and J 3 bases; nucleotides not matched to a gene: 13. CDR3 length: 17 amino acids.

This rearrangement joins TRBV6-5 to TRBJ2-1, with 9 bases that match TRBD2. V lost 6 bases, J lost 1 base, and 7 bases stayed unmatched. The CDR3 length is 16 residues. Per germline, CDR1 MNHEY and CDR2 SVGAGI. The CDR3 sequence: CASRYVAGASYNEQFF. DNA of the CDR3: TGTGCCAGCAGATACGTAGCGGGAGCATCCTACAATGAGCAGTTCTTC.

The chain joins TRBV4-2 to TRBJ1-5, with TRBD1 matching over 9 bases. CDR1 LGHNA and CDR2 YNFKEQ come from the germline V gene. The V segment lost 1 base and the J segment 8 bases; nucleotides outside the gene matches: 12. The CDR3 spans 17 residues. The CDR3 spells CASSQGRDRAGTEPQHF. The DNA of the CDR3 is TGTGCCAGCAGCCAAGGCCGGGACAGGGCCGGGACGGAGCCCCAGCATTTT.

The genes are TRBV30 and TRBJ1-2, with a tentative D call TRBD1 (5 bases). The V end lost 2 bases, the J end lost 7 bases, and 11 bases lay between the germline ends. Germline V gives CDR1 GTSNPN, CDR2 SVGIG (reference sequence). The CDR3 length is 12 residues. The CDR3 nucleotides are TGTGCCTGGAGTAGTAGGGGCTCTGGCTACACCTTC. This sequence encodes CAWSSRGSGYTF.

The chain joins TRBV6-5 to TRBJ1-1, with D uncertain. CDR3 size: 14 residues. Trimming stripped 4 bases from V and 4 bases from J, with 13 bases between. CDR1 and CDR2 from the germline V gene are MNHEY and SVGAGI. The CDR3 DNA is TGTGCCAGCAGTTCCCCAGGCTTGGGCACTGAAGCTTTCTTT. Its protein product is CASSSPGLGTEAFF.

This chain uses TRBV5-1 with TRBJ2-3, with 9 bases aligning to TRBD2. Germline V gene lookup returns CDR1 SGHRS and CDR2 YFSETQ. The junction had 11 bases not matched to a gene; V was cut back by 5 bases and J by 4 bases. The CDR3 consists of 16 residues. Here the CDR3 reads CASSHGSGRNPDTQYF. As DNA, the CDR3 is TGCGCCAGCAGTCACGGGAGCGGGAGGAACCCAGATACGCAGTATTTT.

The J gene is TRBJ1-3, the V gene TRBV10-2, with D hard to call. This CDR3 region has 11 residues. The V gene's germline CDR1 is WSHSY and CDR2 SAAADI. V lost 5 bases to trimming and J lost 7 bases, with 6 bases between them. The CDR3 bases are TGCGCCAGCAGTTACAGCAACACCATATATTTT. As protein: CASSYSNTIYF.

The gene calls are TRBV24-1 and TRBJ1-2; D is undetermined. The CDR3 runs 14 residues. V lost 0 bases, J lost 8 bases, and 12 bases lay in between. The germline V gene encodes CDR1 KGHDR and CDR2 SFDVKD. The DNA of the CDR3 is TGTGCCACCAGTGATTTGGTGTCCGAGGAGGGCTACACCTTC. Amino acid sequence: CATSDLVSEEGYTF.

V and J are TRBV30 and TRBJ1-2, with D perhaps TRBD1 (5 bases). V lost 6 bases and J lost 8, with 22 bases in between. In germline, CDR1 is GTSNPN, CDR2 SVGIG (reference sequence). The CDR3 contains 14 residues. The chain's CDR3 is CACYPTIAGYGYTF. In DNA, the CDR3 is TGTGCCTGTTACCCAACGATCGCAGGGTACGGCTACACCTTC.

CDR3 DNA sequence: TGTGCCAGCAGTTTACTGGGACAGGGGGCGCTCGGGGAAGCTTTCTTT. It codes for CASSLLGQGALGEAFF. The V gene is TRBV28, the J gene TRBJ1-1; TRBD1 matches at 12 bases. The CDR3 length is 16 residues. Trimming removed 2 bases from V and 8 bases from J; junction bases left unmatched: 9. Germline CDR1 reads MDHEN; CDR2 reads SYDVKM. Combining the CDR3 with reference TRBV28 and TRBJ1-1 gives the whole variable domain DVKVTQSSRYLVKRTGEKVFLECVQDMDHENMFWYRQDPGLGLRLIYFSYDVKMKEKGDIPEGYSVSREKKERFSLILESASTNQTSMYLCASSLLGQGALGEAFFGQGTRLTVV.

The chain has TRBV28 and TRBJ2-1; TRBD1 might be the D (5 bases). Germline values: CDR1 MDHEN, CDR2 SYDVKM. The CDR3 runs to 15 residues. The V and J ends lost 6 bases and 4 bases respectively, with 16 bases between them. The DNA of the CDR3 is TGTGCCAGCAGCCCTCTTCAGGGCGCATACAATGAGCAGTTCTTC. Translated, it gives CASSPLQGAYNEQFF.

This clone was counted a few times. The rearrangement joins TRBV28 to TRBJ1-1; the D gene is possibly TRBD1 (5 bases). CDR3 length equals 14 residues. The germline gives CDR1 MDHEN, CDR2 SYDVKM. Trimming shortened V by 4 bases and J by 0 bases, and 9 bases separated the two germline ends. CDR3 region: CASSWEGMNTEAFF. The CDR3 nucleotides are TGTGCCAGCAGTTGGGAGGGGATGAACACTGAAGCTTTCTTT.

The chain employs TRBV10-3 and TRBJ2-1, with 8 positions matching TRBD2. The CDR3 loop spans 15 amino acids. V lost 2 bases and J lost 5; bases outside the gene matches: 5. The V gene's germline CDR1 is ENHRY and CDR2 SYGVKD. DNA of the CDR3: TGTGCCATCAGTGAGAATAGCGGGATAGACAATGAGCAGTTCTTC. Translated, it gives CAISENSGIDNEQFF.